This paragraph covers one TCR beta chain sequence. Per the authors' pipeline: Counts of nucleated cells, estimated from reference gene primer amplification, were obtained. Generated by immunoSEQ multiplex PCR, the TCRdb table keeps only in-frame clones and is missing some. That table supplies the V and J calls and clone size; D and trimming were determined from the DNA. In the table there are more than 85,000 clones, approximately 81% of which are singletons. This CDR3 is built from 13 residues. CDR1 and CDR2 (germline): GTSNPN, SVGIG (reference sequence). V gave up 0 bases and J gave up 4 bases, with 9 bases separating them. The data belong to a study of blood T cell repertoires in COVID-19.

This chain links TRBV30 with TRBJ1-1, with D tentatively TRBD1 (5 bases). The sequencing sample was made of peripheral blood. The TCR comes from a man of 80 years or more with acute or convalescent COVID-19. The CDR3 DNA sequence: TGTGCCTGGAGTGTAAGGGGTGGCACTGAAGCTTTCTTT. This gives the protein CAWSVRGGTEAFF.